One and the same sample provided the 20 T cell receptor beta chains below, sequenced in a study of blood T cell repertoires in COVID-19 (dated by TCRdb to 2018 to 2020). Library prep was done by the immunoSEQ multiplex PCR assay. The table comes from immuneACCESS by way of TCRdb, which keeps in-frame sequences with V and J called. Part of the clones is missing from these tables; in studies checked, under half for an unresolved V gene and the rest for unknown reasons. The sample profile shows hundreds of thousands of clones; roughly nine tenths of them were found once. The ten largest clones take up approximately 1% of the sample. Material for sequencing was PBMCs or T cells enriched from blood (not recorded which). These receptors all come from a man in his late teens or twenties who had recovered from COVID-19.

This chain joins TRBV27 and TRBJ2-7; possible D gene TRBD1, 5 bases. The CDR3 is made up of 14 amino acids. V was cut by 3 bases and J by 5 bases, with 14 bases left in between. CDR1 is MNHEY and CDR2 is SMNVEV in the germline V gene (reference sequence). The CDR3 nucleotides read TGTGCCAGCAGTTTCAGGGCCCGGGTGAACGAGCAGTACTTC. Amino acid sequence: CASSFRARVNEQYF.

This chain uses TRBV19 with TRBJ1-3; 8 bases line up with TRBD1. J lost 0 bases, V lost 3 bases, and 4 bases had no gene match. Germline V gene lookup returns CDR1 LNHDA and CDR2 SQIVND (reference sequence). The CDR3 spans 16 residues. In DNA form, the CDR3 reads TGTGCCAGTAGTATCAGGGGGCACAGCTCTGGAAACACCATATATTTT. This sequence encodes CASSIRGHSSGNTIYF.

This chain uses TRBV7-9 with TRBJ1-2; the D is unclear. This CDR3 spans 12 amino acids. The V end was cut by 8 bases, the J end by 5 bases, with 12 bases between. Germline V gives CDR1 SEHNR, CDR2 FQNEAQ (reference sequence). CDR3 in DNA: TGTGCCAGCCACGCGGGTGGGTATGGCTACACCTTC. Translation gives CASHAGGYGYTF.

The chain couples TRBV19 to TRBJ2-1; 8 nucleotides match TRBD1. The V gene's germline CDR1 is LNHDA and CDR2 SQIVND (reference sequence). This CDR3 spans 17 amino acids. V shed 4 bases, J shed 0 bases, and the junction held 8 bases outside the gene matches. CDR3 bases: TGTGCCAGTAGTACAGGACAGGGAATAAGCTCCTACAATGAGCAGTTCTTC. It encodes CASSTGQGISSYNEQFF.

The genes are TRBV19 and TRBJ1-4, with TRBD1 as a possible D gene (5 bases). CDR1 is LNHDA and CDR2 is SQIVND in the germline V gene (reference sequence). This CDR3 has 14 residues. Trimming took off 4 bases at V and 7 bases at J, with 13 bases between the two ends. The CDR3 DNA sequence: TGTGCCAGTAGTAGGGACTTCAGGAGTGAAAAACTGTTTTTT. It codes for CASSRDFRSEKLFF.

V usage is TRBV2 and J usage is TRBJ1-1; possible D gene TRBD1, 6 bases. V lost 1 base, J lost 7 bases, and 10 bases lay in between. The CDR3 length is 13 residues. Germline V lookup: CDR1 SNHLY, CDR2 FYNNEI. CDR3 sequence (DNA): TGTGCCAGCAGTGAAGGGACAGCCTATGAAGCTTTCTTT. It encodes CASSEGTAYEAFF. The full variable domain, its missing parts supplied by reference TRBV2 and TRBJ1-1, is EPEVTQTPSHQVTQMGQEVILRCVPISNHLYFYWYRQILGQKVEFLVSFYNNEISEKSEIFDDQFSVERPDGSNFTLKIRSTKLEDSAMYFCASSEGTAYEAFFGQGTRLTVV.

The chain employs TRBV7-8 and TRBJ1-5; 12 nucleotides align to TRBD1. The CDR3 covers 15 residues. Germline-derived CDR1 and CDR2 are SGHVS and FQNEAQ. The V and J ends lost 5 bases and 6 bases, in that order; junction bases with no gene match: 5. Written as DNA, the CDR3 is TGTGCCAGCAGCCCGGGACAGGGGGCGAGTCAGCCCCAGCATTTT. The encoded protein is CASSPGQGASQPQHF. Variable domain in full (rest from reference TRBV7-8 and TRBJ1-5): GAGVSQSPRYKVAKRGQDVALRCDPISGHVSLFWYQQALGQGPEFLTYFQNEAQLDKSGLPSDRFFAERPEGSVSTLKIQRTQQEDSAVYLCASSPGQGASQPQHFGDGTRLSIL.

This clone was detected only once. The rearrangement links TRBV27 to TRBJ2-1; TRBD2 agrees at 9 bases. The germline V gene encodes CDR1 MNHEY and CDR2 SMNVEV (reference sequence). This CDR3 region has 16 residues. The J segment lost 2 bases and the V segment lost 8 bases, leaving 10 bases of the junction unmatched. CDR3 sequence: CASRHAPSGAYNEQFF. Written as DNA, the CDR3 is TGTGCCAGCCGTCACGCGCCTAGCGGGGCCTACAATGAGCAGTTCTTC.

Regarding this clone: The sample has other DNA sequences that encode this CDR3 too. The rearrangement uses TRBV18 and TRBJ1-2; TRBD1 agrees at 11 bases. CDR3 length equals 16 residues. Looked up from germline, CDR1 is KGHSH and CDR2 is LQKENI. The V segment lost 3 bases and the J segment 3 bases; nucleotides outside the gene matches: 6. The CDR3 region is CASSPRGTGGYYGYTF. The CDR3 DNA sequence: TGTGCCAGCTCACCCCGAGGGACAGGGGGGTACTATGGCTACACCTTC.

This chain links TRBV7-2 with TRBJ2-1; D might be TRBD2 (6 bases). Germline CDR1 and CDR2: SGHTA and FQGNSA. Trimming removed 0 bases at V and 9 bases at J, with 15 bases between. The length of the CDR3 is 15 residues. Written as DNA, the CDR3 is TGTGCCAGCAGCTTAGCGCCGGTGGAGGGAGGTGAGCAGTTCTTC. Translating gives CASSLAPVEGGEQFF.

The chain joins TRBV5-1 to TRBJ2-7; no definite D call. This CDR3 comprises 14 residues. V was shortened by 0 bases and J by 0 bases, with 7 bases between the two germline ends. CDR1 is SGHRS and CDR2 is YFSETQ in the germline V gene. CDR3 nucleotide sequence: TGCGCCAGCAGCTTGGTGGGCCTCTCCTACGAGCAGTACTTC. Its translation is CASSLVGLSYEQYF.

The V and J genes are TRBV18 and TRBJ1-6, with a tentative D call TRBD1 (5 bases). V was trimmed by 5 bases and J by 2 bases, leaving 13 bases between them. CDR3 length: 16 residues. Germline V lookup: CDR1 KGHSH, CDR2 LQKENI. CDR3 sequence reads: CASSSLTGPYNSPLHF. In DNA form, the CDR3 reads TGTGCCAGCTCATCGCTAACAGGACCCTATAATTCACCCCTCCACTTT.

This clone has a handful of counts. Since a much larger clone is just one base distant, this may be a read error. At the DNA level, this CDR3 is encoded by other sequences in the same sample as well. The genes are TRBV5-1 and TRBJ1-5; 7 bases align to TRBD1. V was clipped by 2 bases and J by 4 bases; unmatched bases: 0. Germline assignment: CDR1 SGHRS and CDR2 YFSETQ. This CDR3 region has 13 residues. The chain's CDR3 is CASSLQGNQPQHF. CDR3 sequence (DNA): TGCGCCAGCAGCTTACAGGGGAATCAGCCCCAGCATTTT.

The CDR3 DNA reads TGTGCCAGTGCGGGGAGCTCCTACGAGCAGTACTTC. Translated, it gives CASAGSSYEQYF. The rearrangement uses TRBV5-8 and TRBJ2-7, with D maybe TRBD2 (6 bases). Germline loops: CDR1 SGHTS, CDR2 YDEGEE. The CDR3 has 12 residues. Trimming shortened V by 8 bases and J by 0 bases, and 9 bases separated the two germline ends.

The V gene is TRBV20-1, the J gene TRBJ2-5, with 8 nucleotides matching TRBD1. With 8 bases clipped from V and 7 bases from J, the junction kept 6 bases outside the gene matches. Per germline, CDR1 DFQATT and CDR2 SNEGSKA (reference sequence). The CDR3 is 11 residues long. CDR3 in DNA: TGCAGTCTCAGGGGGCTGGGGACCCAGTACTTC. Its protein product is CSLRGLGTQYF.

The chain joins TRBV5-4 to TRBJ2-5; D unclear. Germline CDR1 and CDR2: SGHNT and YYREEE (reference sequence). V was trimmed by 2 bases and J by 2 bases, leaving 4 bases between them. This CDR3 region has 12 residues. CDR3 sequence reads: CASSFSQETQYF. The CDR3 DNA sequence: TGTGCCAGCAGCTTCAGTCAAGAGACCCAGTACTTC.

The V gene is TRBV2, the J gene TRBJ1-5; weak D call: TRBD1 (5 bases). The CDR3 has 13 residues. Trimming pared 6 bases from V and 9 bases from J, leaving 15 bases between. CDR1 and CDR2 from the germline V gene are SNHLY and FYNNEI. This chain's CDR3 is CASRGDSRGPQHF. The CDR3 DNA sequence: TGTGCCAGCAGAGGGGACTCAAGGGGGCCCCAGCATTTT.

The chain joins TRBV13 to TRBJ1-2; 10 bases map to TRBD1. CDR1 PRHDT and CDR2 FYEKMQ come from the germline V gene (reference sequence). This CDR3 has 15 residues. Trimming cost V 4 bases and J 4 bases; bases outside gene matches: 6. CDR3 nucleotide sequence: TGTGCCAGCAGCTCCCGGGACAGGGGCCTCTATGGCTACACCTTC. Protein: CASSSRDRGLYGYTF.

Only a few counts were recorded for this clone. The genes are TRBV28 and TRBJ1-6, with 7 bases that match TRBD1. The CDR3 loop spans 15 amino acids. From germline, CDR1 is MDHEN and CDR2 SYDVKM. V was clipped by 8 bases and J by 8 bases; unmatched bases: 12. CDR3 sequence reads: CASSLNRGFHSPLHF. In DNA, the CDR3 is TGTGCCAGCTCTCTTAACAGGGGATTTCATTCACCCCTCCACTTT.

A remark on this clone: One end of the junction does not line up with germline, which may come from a read error. V gene TRBV19 combines with J gene TRBJ1-4; D not certain. Germline V CDR1 and CDR2: LNHDA, SQIVND (reference sequence). This CDR3 spans 14 amino acids. CDR3 sequence (DNA): TGTGCCAGTAGTATAGTAAACACCAATGGAAAACTGTTTTTT. Residues: CASSIVNTNGKLFF. Full variable domain (remainder filled in from reference TRBV19 and TRBJ1-4): DGGITQSPKYLFRKEGQNVTLSCEQNLNHDAMYWYRQDPGQGLRLIYYSQIVNDFQKGDIAEGYSVSREKKESFPLTVTSAQKNPTAFYLCASSIVNTNGKLFFGSGTQLSVL.